The 27 T cell receptor beta chains below come from one sample, sequenced in a study of cytotoxic CD8 clonotypes in ibrutinib-treated CLL. Only in-frame clones appear in the TCRdb table, and some are missing; sequencing was by immunoSEQ multiplex PCR. This sample has 160,000 or so clones, with approximately 84% found just once. The specimen comprised PBMCs, sampled after 24 months of ibrutinib treatment. These receptors all stem from a human donor with chronic lymphocytic leukemia.

This clone has just one count. The J gene is TRBJ1-4, the V gene TRBV7-9, with 11 bases aligning to TRBD1. Germline loops: CDR1 SEHNR, CDR2 FQNEAQ (reference sequence). CDR3 length: 14 amino acids. V shed 3 bases and J 8 bases; nucleotides not matched to a gene: 2. CDR3 sequence reads: CASSFGTGGEKLFF. For the CDR3, the DNA is TGTGCCAGCAGCTTCGGGACAGGGGGGGAAAAACTGTTTTTT.

V gene TRBV27 combines with J gene TRBJ2-7, with TRBD1 matching 9 bases. Germline assignment: CDR1 MNHEY and CDR2 SMNVEV (reference sequence). Trimming took 5 bases from V and 1 from J; bases not matched to a gene: 3. The CDR3 covers 14 residues. The CDR3 loop reads CASSVQGASYEQYF. The CDR3 coding sequence is TGTGCCAGCAGTGTACAGGGGGCATCCTACGAGCAGTACTTC.

This chain links TRBV28 with TRBJ1-5; D possibly corresponds to TRBD1 (6 bases). This CDR3 spans 17 amino acids. Trimming took 1 base from V and 7 from J, leaving 20 bases between them. CDR1 MDHEN and CDR2 SYDVKM come from the germline V gene. CDR3 amino acids: CASSLLGGQGGRQPQHF. Here the CDR3 DNA reads TGTGCCAGCAGTTTATTAGGGGGACAAGGTGGGAGGCAGCCCCAGCATTTT.

This clone appeared a single time. This chain connects TRBV7-6 to TRBJ1-6; D remains unclear. The length of the CDR3 is 12 residues. V was clipped by 5 bases and J by 7 bases, with 6 bases between them. Germline V gene data show CDR1 as SGHVS and CDR2 as FNYEAQ. The CDR3 DNA reads TGTGCCAGCAGCCCGACCAATTCACCCCTCCACTTT. This translates into CASSPTNSPLHF. The variable domain in full, completed from reference TRBV7-6 and TRBJ1-6, reads GAGVSQSPRYKVTKRGQDVALRCDPISGHVSLYWYRQALGQGPEFLTYFNYEAQQDKSGLPNDRFSAERPEGSISTLTIQRTEQRDSAMYRCASSPTNSPLHFGNGTRLTVT.

A note on this clone: As the CDR3 is not closed by the conserved phenylalanine or tryptophan, this likely results from a read error. No DNA is shown, since the ends of the CDR3 on it are uncertain; the CDR3 is the one TCRdb lists. This rearrangement joins TRBV16 to TRBJ1-2. The germline CDR1 and CDR2 sequences are KGHSY and FQNENV. The CDR3 contains 15 residues when both ends are counted. The CDR3 spells CASSLGVVVRKTYGY.

The chain links TRBV6-5 to TRBJ2-3; D perhaps matches TRBD1 (6 bases). Germline loops: CDR1 MNHEY, CDR2 SVGAGI. Trimming took 5 bases from V and 0 from J, leaving 12 bases between them. This CDR3 has 15 residues. The CDR3: CASSLTGPSTDTQYF. The CDR3 nucleotides are TGTGCCAGCAGTCTTACAGGGCCGAGCACAGATACGCAGTATTTT.

The gene calls are TRBV5-6 and TRBJ2-1, with 11 bases fitting TRBD2. Germline-derived CDR1 and CDR2 are SGHDT and YYEEEE. This CDR3 spans 17 amino acids. V gave up 4 bases and J gave up 8 bases; unmatched junction bases: 14. CDR3 bases: TGTGCCAGCAGCCGAGGGATTAGCGGGAGGGGTTTGGATGAGCAGTTCTTC. This encodes CASSRGISGRGLDEQFF.

The V gene is TRBV30, the J gene TRBJ2-7; 9 bases are shared with TRBD2. There are 14 residues in the CDR3. Trimming at V came to 5 bases and at J to 4 bases, leaving 9 bases not matched to a gene. Germline loops: CDR1 GTSNPN, CDR2 SVGIG (reference sequence). CDR3 sequence reads: CAWHNSGRRYEQYF. CDR3 DNA sequence: TGTGCCTGGCACAATAGCGGGAGAAGGTACGAGCAGTACTTC. Filled out from reference TRBV30 and TRBJ2-7, the complete variable domain reads SQTIHQWPATLVQPVGSPLSLECTVEGTSNPNLYWYRQAAGRGLQLLFYSVGIGQISSEVPQNLSASRPQDRQFILSSKKLLLSDSGFYLCAWHNSGRRYEQYFGPGTRLTVT.

The CDR3 nucleotides are TGTGCCAGCAGCTTAGGGACAGGGTCCCTCTCTGGAAACACCATATATTTT. Its protein is CASSLGTGSLSGNTIYF. V gene TRBV7-7 combines with J gene TRBJ1-3; TRBD1 aligns across 8 bases. This CDR3 is built from 17 residues. After removal of 1 base from V and 0 bases from J, the junction contained 5 bases not matched to a gene. CDR1 and CDR2 from the germline V gene are SSHAT and FNYEAQ (reference sequence).

The V and J genes are TRBV6-5 and TRBJ2-7; 9 positions match TRBD1. In germline, CDR1 is MNHEY, CDR2 SVGAGI. The CDR3 loop spans 15 amino acids. V dropped 5 bases and J dropped 1; count of bases not matched to a gene: 6. CDR3 sequence (DNA): TGTGCCAGCAGTCGGACAGGGGTCCTATCCTACGAGCAGTACTTC. It yields the protein CASSRTGVLSYEQYF.

Here the CDR3 DNA reads TGTGCCAGCAGCCCTCGGACTAGCAGTTTCCAAGAGACCCAGTACTTC. This encodes CASSPRTSSFQETQYF. The chain carries TRBV9 and TRBJ2-5; 8 positions agree with TRBD2. The V and J ends lost 4 bases and 1 base, in that order; junction bases with no gene match: 9. Germline assignment: CDR1 SGDLS and CDR2 YYNGEE. There are 16 residues in the CDR3.

The chain combines TRBV4-2 with TRBJ2-7, with 8 bases lining up with TRBD1. CDR3 size: 16 residues. The junction had 7 bases not matched to a gene; V was cut back by 1 base and J by 2 bases. Looked up from germline, CDR1 is LGHNA and CDR2 is YNFKEQ. CDR3 amino acids: CASSQADGQGAYEQYF. CDR3 sequence (DNA): TGTGCCAGCAGCCAAGCTGACGGACAGGGAGCCTACGAGCAGTACTTC.

The chain combines TRBV13 with TRBJ2-7, with no clear D. CDR3 length: 12 amino acids. Germline lookup yields CDR1 PRHDT and CDR2 FYEKMQ (reference sequence). Trimming took off 4 bases at V and 6 bases at J, with 10 bases between the two ends. The CDR3 DNA is TGTGCCAGCAGCTCGGTAGTTCTCGAGCAGTACTTC. This codes for CASSSVVLEQYF.

V usage is TRBV11-2 and J usage is TRBJ2-7; perhaps TRBD2 as D (6 bases). V was shortened by 3 bases and J by 2 bases, with 14 bases between the two germline ends. The CDR3 covers 15 residues. CDR1 is SGHAT, CDR2 FQNNGV, per germline. CDR3 nucleotide sequence: TGTGCCAGCAGCTTGAAGGAGGGACGCACCTACGAGCAGTACTTC. It is translated as CASSLKEGRTYEQYF.

The gene calls are TRBV7-9 and TRBJ1-1, with D possibly TRBD1 on 5 matching bases. The germline V gene encodes CDR1 SEHNR and CDR2 FQNEAQ (reference sequence). The CDR3 length is 14 residues. V lost 4 bases and J 5 bases, leaving 14 bases between the germline ends. The CDR3 region is CASSSRGAYTEAFF. Here the CDR3 DNA reads TGTGCCAGCAGCTCACGAGGGGCATATACTGAAGCTTTCTTT.

The chain is built from TRBV27 and TRBJ1-1; 9 bases fit TRBD1. Germline CDR1 is MNHEY and CDR2 is SMNVEV (reference sequence). This CDR3 region has 16 residues. Trimming cost V 7 bases and J 3 bases; bases outside gene matches: 12. Written as DNA, the CDR3 is TGTGCCAGCATCCCCACCGGACAGGGGCACTACACTGAAGCTTTCTTT. Translation: CASIPTGQGHYTEAFF.

In its sample, this clone was seen once. This chain's CDR3 is CASRSGWGMNTEAFF. The CDR3 bases are TGTGCCAGTCGATCAGGTTGGGGCATGAACACTGAAGCTTTCTTT. The rearrangement uses TRBV19 and TRBJ1-1; a weak D match, TRBD1 (5 bases). Germline CDR1 is LNHDA and CDR2 is SQIVND (reference sequence). The CDR3 loop spans 15 amino acids. V gave up 8 bases and J gave up 0 bases, with 16 bases separating them.

The chain has TRBV11-2 and TRBJ1-2, with TRBD1 identical over 8 bases. Germline values: CDR1 SGHAT, CDR2 FQNNGV. This CDR3 is 13 amino acids long. J gave up 7 bases and V 4 bases, and 5 bases lay outside the gene matches. CDR3 nucleotide sequence: TGTGCCAGCAGCTCAGACAGGGGTGGTGGCTACACCTTC. Protein: CASSSDRGGGYTF. Complete variable domain (other parts from reference TRBV11-2 and TRBJ1-2): EAGVAQSPRYKIIEKRQSVAFWCNPISGHATLYWYQQILGQGPKLLIQFQNNGVVDDSQLPKDRFSAERLKGVDSTLKIQPAKLEDSAVYLCASSSDRGGGYTFGSGTRLTVV.

The J gene is TRBJ1-1, the V gene TRBV25-1; 8 nucleotides agree with TRBD1. Germline V lookup: CDR1 MGHDK, CDR2 SYGVNS. Unmatched junction bases numbered 5, after V lost 6 bases and J lost 5 bases. The CDR3 spans 13 residues. This CDR3 reads CASRGTGSTEAFF. In DNA form, the CDR3 reads TGTGCCAGCAGGGGGACAGGATCGACTGAAGCTTTCTTT.

The J gene is TRBJ2-7, the V gene TRBV27, with 9 bases matching TRBD2. V was pared by 3 bases and J by 0 bases, with 3 bases of the junction left unmatched. The CDR3 totals 15 residues. Germline CDR1 MNHEY, CDR2 SMNVEV (reference sequence). The CDR3 spells CASSFGSGSSYEQYF. The CDR3 region has the DNA TGTGCCAGCAGTTTTGGTAGCGGGAGCTCCTACGAGCAGTACTTC.

In DNA, the CDR3 is TGCGCCAGCAGCCAAGGGGAAGGTACGCAGTATTTT. Translated, it gives CASSQGEGTQYF. J is TRBJ2-3 and V is TRBV4-1; no reliable D call. CDR3 length: 12 amino acids. The V and J ends lost 1 base and 8 bases respectively, with 7 bases between them. Germline V gene sequence: CDR1 MGHRA, CDR2 YSYEKL.

This clone was seen more than once but under ten times. CDR3 nucleotide sequence: TGTGCCAGCAGCCCGAAGAATCAGCCCCAGCATTTT. Protein: CASSPKNQPQHF. The chain has TRBV21-1 and TRBJ1-5. TRBV21-1 is labeled a pseudogene. This CDR3 contains 12 residues.

The rearrangement links TRBV4-2 to TRBJ1-4, with 8 bases fitting TRBD1. CDR1 and CDR2 from the germline V gene are LGHNA and YNFKEQ. V shed 4 bases and J 6 bases; nucleotides not matched to a gene: 10. CDR3 size: 16 residues. The CDR3 nucleotides read TGTGCCAGCAGCCTTGGACAGGGTTTGGGGGATGAAAAACTGTTTTTT. This gives the protein CASSLGQGLGDEKLFF.

The chain is built from TRBV6-1 and TRBJ1-2, with 7 bases matching TRBD1. V gave up 2 bases and J gave up 6 bases; unmatched junction bases: 6. This CDR3 spans 14 amino acids. Germline lookup yields CDR1 MNHNS and CDR2 SASEGT. This CDR3 reads CASSERGGKDGYTF. For the CDR3, the DNA is TGTGCCAGCAGTGAAAGAGGGGGCAAGGATGGCTACACCTTC.

The V and J genes are TRBV7-7 and TRBJ2-7; 7 bases align to TRBD1. The CDR3 totals 14 residues. The germline gives CDR1 SSHAT, CDR2 FNYEAQ (reference sequence). The CDR3, as DNA: TGTGCTAGCGCACCTGGGACAGCCCTTCTGGAGCAGTACTTC. Protein: CASAPGTALLEQYF.

This sequence joins TRBV9 and TRBJ1-1; D is perhaps TRBD1 (5 bases). Germline V gives CDR1 SGDLS, CDR2 YYNGEE. The CDR3 length is 15 residues. Trimming shortened V by 4 bases and J by 1 base, and 14 bases separated the two germline ends. Written as DNA, the CDR3 is TGTGCCAGCAGCCCCCAAGGACAACCGAACACTGAAGCTTTCTTT. It encodes CASSPQGQPNTEAFF.

The chain uses TRBV7-9 and TRBJ1-4; TRBD1 is a possible D gene (6 bases). V lost 5 bases and J lost 7, with 20 bases in between. Germline CDR1 is SEHNR and CDR2 is FQNEAQ (reference sequence). The CDR3 length is 16 residues. As DNA, the CDR3 is TGTGCCAGCAGCATCCAGGTGGGGGGCCTTCGTGAAAAACTGTTTTTT. It is translated as CASSIQVGGLREKLFF.